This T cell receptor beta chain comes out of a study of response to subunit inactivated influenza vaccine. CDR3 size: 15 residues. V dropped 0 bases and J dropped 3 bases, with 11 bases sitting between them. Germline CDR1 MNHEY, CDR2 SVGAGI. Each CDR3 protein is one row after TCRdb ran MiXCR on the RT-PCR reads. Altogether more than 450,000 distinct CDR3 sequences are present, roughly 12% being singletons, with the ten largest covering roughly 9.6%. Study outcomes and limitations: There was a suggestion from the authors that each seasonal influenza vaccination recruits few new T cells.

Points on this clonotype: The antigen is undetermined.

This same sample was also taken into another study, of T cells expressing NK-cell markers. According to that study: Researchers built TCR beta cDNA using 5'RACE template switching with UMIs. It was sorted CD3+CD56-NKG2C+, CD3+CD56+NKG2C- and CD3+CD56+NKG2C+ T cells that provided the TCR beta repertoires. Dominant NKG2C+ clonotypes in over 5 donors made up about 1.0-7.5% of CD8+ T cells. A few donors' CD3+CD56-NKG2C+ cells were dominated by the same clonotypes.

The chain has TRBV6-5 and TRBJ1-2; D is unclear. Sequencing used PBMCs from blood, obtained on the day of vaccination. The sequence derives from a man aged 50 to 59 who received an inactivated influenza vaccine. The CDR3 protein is CASSYSGGLHYGYTF. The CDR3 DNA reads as TGTGCCAGCAGTTACTCCGGCGGCCTGCACTATGGCTACACCTTC.